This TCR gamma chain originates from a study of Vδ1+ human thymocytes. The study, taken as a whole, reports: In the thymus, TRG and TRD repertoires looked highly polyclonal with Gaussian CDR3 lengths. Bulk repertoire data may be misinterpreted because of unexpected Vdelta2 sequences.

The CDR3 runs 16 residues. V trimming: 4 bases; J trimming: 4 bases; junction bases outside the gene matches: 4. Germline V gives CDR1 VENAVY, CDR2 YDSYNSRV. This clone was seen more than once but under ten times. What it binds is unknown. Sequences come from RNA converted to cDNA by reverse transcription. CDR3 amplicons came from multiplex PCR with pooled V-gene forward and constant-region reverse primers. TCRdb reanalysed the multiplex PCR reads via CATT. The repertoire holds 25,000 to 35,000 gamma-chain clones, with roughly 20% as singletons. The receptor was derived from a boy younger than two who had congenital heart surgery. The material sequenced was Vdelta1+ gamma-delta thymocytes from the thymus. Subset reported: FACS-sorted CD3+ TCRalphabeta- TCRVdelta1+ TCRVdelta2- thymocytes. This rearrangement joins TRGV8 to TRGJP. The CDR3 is CATWDKQELGKKIKVF. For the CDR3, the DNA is TGTGCCACCTGGGACAAACAAGAGTTGGGCAAAAAAATCAAGGTATTT.